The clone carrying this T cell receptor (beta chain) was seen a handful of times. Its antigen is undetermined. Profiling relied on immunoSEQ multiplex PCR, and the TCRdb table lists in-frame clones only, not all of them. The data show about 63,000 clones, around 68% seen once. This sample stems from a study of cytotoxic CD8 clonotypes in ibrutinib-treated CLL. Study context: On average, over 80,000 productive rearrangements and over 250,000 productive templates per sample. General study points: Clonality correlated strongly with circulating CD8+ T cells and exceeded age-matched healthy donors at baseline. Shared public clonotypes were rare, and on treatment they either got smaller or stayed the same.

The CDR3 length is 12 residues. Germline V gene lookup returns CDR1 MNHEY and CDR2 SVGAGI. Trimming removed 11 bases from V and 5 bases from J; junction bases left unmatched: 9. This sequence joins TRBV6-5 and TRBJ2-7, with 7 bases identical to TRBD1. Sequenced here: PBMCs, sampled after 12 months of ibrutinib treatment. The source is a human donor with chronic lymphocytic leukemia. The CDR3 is CAAQRGPHEQYF. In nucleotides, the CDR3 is TGTGCCGCCCAGAGGGGGCCCCACGAGCAGTACTTC.